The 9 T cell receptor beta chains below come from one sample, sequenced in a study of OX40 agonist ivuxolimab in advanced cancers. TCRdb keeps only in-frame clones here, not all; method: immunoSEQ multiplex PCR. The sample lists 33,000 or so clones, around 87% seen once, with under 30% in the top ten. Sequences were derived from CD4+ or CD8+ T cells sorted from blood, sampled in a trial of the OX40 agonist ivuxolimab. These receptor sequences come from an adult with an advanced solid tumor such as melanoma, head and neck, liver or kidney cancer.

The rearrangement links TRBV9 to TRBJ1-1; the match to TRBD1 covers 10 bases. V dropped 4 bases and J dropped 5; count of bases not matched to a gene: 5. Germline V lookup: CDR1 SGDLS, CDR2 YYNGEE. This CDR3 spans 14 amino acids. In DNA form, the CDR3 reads TGTGCCAGCAGCCCGGGACAGGGGAGGACTGAAGCTTTCTTT. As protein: CASSPGQGRTEAFF.

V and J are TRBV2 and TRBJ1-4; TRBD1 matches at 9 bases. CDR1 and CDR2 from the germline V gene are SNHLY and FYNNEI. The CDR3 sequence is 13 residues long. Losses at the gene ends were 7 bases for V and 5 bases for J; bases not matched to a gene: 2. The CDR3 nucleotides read TGTGCCAGCAAGGGACAGGGAAATGAAAAACTGTTTTTT. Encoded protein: CASKGQGNEKLFF.

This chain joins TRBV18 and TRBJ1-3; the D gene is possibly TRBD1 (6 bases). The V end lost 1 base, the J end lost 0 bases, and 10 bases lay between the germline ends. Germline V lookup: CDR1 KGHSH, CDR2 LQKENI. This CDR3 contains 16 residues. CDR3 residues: CASSPLRQDSGNTIYF. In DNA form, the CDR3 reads TGTGCCAGCTCACCACTGCGACAGGACTCTGGAAACACCATATATTTT.

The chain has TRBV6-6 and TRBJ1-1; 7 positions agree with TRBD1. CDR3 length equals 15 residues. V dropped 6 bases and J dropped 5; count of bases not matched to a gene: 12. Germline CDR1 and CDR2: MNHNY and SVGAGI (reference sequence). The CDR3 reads CASSLSSSGGTEAFF. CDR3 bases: TGTGCCAGCAGCCTGTCTTCTTCAGGGGGAACTGAAGCTTTCTTT.

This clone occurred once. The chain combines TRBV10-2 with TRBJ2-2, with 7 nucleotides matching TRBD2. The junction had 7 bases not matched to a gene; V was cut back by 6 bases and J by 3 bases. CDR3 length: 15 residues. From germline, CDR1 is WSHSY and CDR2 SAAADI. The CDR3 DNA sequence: TGCGCCAGCAGGGGACTATCGTCCTACACCGGGGAGCTGTTTTTT. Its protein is CASRGLSSYTGELFF.

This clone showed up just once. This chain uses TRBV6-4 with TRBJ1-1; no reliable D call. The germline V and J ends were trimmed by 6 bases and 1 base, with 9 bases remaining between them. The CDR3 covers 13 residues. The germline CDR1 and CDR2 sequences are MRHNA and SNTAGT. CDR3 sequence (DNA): TGTGCCAGCAGCTCAACGGCGAACACTGAAGCTTTCTTT. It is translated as CASSSTANTEAFF.

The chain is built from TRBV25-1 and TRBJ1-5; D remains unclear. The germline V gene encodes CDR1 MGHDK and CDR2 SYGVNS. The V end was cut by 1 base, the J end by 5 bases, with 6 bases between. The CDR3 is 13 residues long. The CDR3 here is CASSESWDQPQHF. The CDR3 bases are TGTGCCAGCAGTGAATCCTGGGATCAGCCCCAGCATTTT.

The CDR3 DNA is TGTGCCAGCAGCGGGGGGACAGGGGGCACTGAAGCTTTCTTT. Protein: CASSGGTGGTEAFF. The chain links TRBV7-9 to TRBJ1-1; TRBD1 agrees at 11 bases. This CDR3 is built from 14 residues. V shed 5 bases and J 4 bases; nucleotides not matched to a gene: 3. Germline V gene sequence: CDR1 SEHNR, CDR2 FQNEAQ (reference sequence).

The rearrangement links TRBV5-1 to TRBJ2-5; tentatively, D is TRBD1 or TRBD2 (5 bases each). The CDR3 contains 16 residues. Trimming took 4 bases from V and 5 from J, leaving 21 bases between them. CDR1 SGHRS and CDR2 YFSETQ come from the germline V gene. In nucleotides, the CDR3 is TGCGCCAGCAGCCCGATTGGGGGAGAGCCCGGTGAGACCCAGTACTTC. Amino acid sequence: CASSPIGGEPGETQYF.